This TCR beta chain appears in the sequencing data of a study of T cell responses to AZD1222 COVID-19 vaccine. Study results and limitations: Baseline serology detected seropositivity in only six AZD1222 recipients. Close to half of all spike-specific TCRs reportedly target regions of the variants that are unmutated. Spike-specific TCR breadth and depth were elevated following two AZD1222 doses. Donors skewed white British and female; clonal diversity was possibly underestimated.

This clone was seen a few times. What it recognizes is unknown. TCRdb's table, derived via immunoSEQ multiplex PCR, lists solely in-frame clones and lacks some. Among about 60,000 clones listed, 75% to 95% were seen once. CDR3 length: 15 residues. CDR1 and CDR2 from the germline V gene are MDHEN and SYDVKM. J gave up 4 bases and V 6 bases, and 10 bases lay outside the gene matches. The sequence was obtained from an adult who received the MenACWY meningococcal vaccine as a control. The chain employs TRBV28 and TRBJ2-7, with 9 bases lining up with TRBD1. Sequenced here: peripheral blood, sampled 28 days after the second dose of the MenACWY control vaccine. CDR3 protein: CASSPPGTGHYEQYF. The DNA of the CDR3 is TGTGCCAGCAGCCCCCCCGGGACAGGGCATTACGAGCAGTACTTC. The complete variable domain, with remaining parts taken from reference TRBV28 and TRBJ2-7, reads DVKVTQSSRYLVKRTGEKVFLECVQDMDHENMFWYRQDPGLGLRLIYFSYDVKMKEKGDIPEGYSVSREKKERFSLILESASTNQTSMYLCASSPPGTGHYEQYFGPGTRLTVT.